This TCR beta chain is drawn from a study of blood T cell repertoires in COVID-19. As for the study in general: Acute and convalescent COVID-19 samples came from the United States, Italy and Spain. The analysed material was cDNA or gDNA that came from T cells, B-cell-depleted T cells, or PBMCs.

About this clone itself: Other nucleotide sequences in the sample specify the same CDR3.

Study processing details: Quantification of nucleated cells was approximated via reference gene primer amplification. The protocol was immunoSEQ multiplex PCR, while the TCRdb copy is restricted to in-frame clones and leaves out a portion. The V and J calls and clone size come from that table; D and trimming were worked out from the DNA. Of around 250,000 clones in the sample, approximately 82% were seen once. Germline CDR1 reads LNHNV; CDR2 reads YYDKDF (reference sequence). Trimming pared 0 bases from V and 5 bases from J, leaving 10 bases between. The CDR3 contains 15 residues. Material: peripheral blood. This chain links TRBV15 with TRBJ1-4, with D possibly TRBD1 on 6 matching bases. This TCR came from a woman aged 18-30 years with acute or convalescent COVID-19. CDR3 amino acids: CATSRDGQRNEKLFF. The CDR3 nucleotides read TGTGCCACCAGCAGAGACGGACAGAGGAATGAAAAACTGTTTTTT.